One sample yielded the 6 T cell receptor beta chains listed below, sequenced in a study of human T cells and chemical hapten exposure. Documented time point: patch test 2, 6 weeks after DPC sensitization. The treatment denotes: therapeutic diphenylcyclopropenone sensitization with weekly scalp DPC. TCRdb passed the RACE reads through MiXCR, listing each CDR3 protein once. Found here are around 360,000 distinct CDR3 sequences, more than 5% of them singletons; the top ten hold approximately 5.4%. Material: whole blood, obtained in connection with sensitization to the hapten diphenylcyclopropenone (DPC). The source of these receptors is a woman younger than 35 with alopecia areata. Some clones in this sample may be carry-over from other donors' samples.

This clonotype was recorded at least ten times. The V gene is TRBV7-2, the J gene TRBJ1-2; weak D call: TRBD1 (5 bases). Germline V gene sequence: CDR1 SGHTA, CDR2 FQGNSA. V was pared by 5 bases and J by 6 bases, with 13 bases between. This CDR3 comprises 13 residues. CDR3 loop: CASSPVREDGYTF. CDR3 nucleotide sequence: TGTGCCAGCAGCCCAGTCAGGGAAGATGGCTACACCTTC.

The chain links TRBV6-6 to TRBJ1-2; no reliable D call. The CDR3 has 13 residues. The germline V gene encodes CDR1 MNHNY and CDR2 SVGAGI (reference sequence). Trimming cost V 2 bases and J 8 bases, with 12 bases left between them. The CDR3 DNA reads as TGTGCCAGCAGTTACATAGGATTGGAGGGCTACACCTTC. It encodes CASSYIGLEGYTF.

Ten or more counts support this clonotype. The chain has TRBV6-5 and TRBJ2-7, with 11 bases fitting TRBD2. CDR1 is MNHEY and CDR2 is SVGAGI in the germline V gene. This CDR3 is built from 14 residues. With 4 bases clipped from V and 6 bases from J, the junction kept 5 bases outside the gene matches. The CDR3 DNA sequence: TGTGCCAGCAGTTCCCTGACTAGCGGGACCGAGCAGTACTTC. It yields the protein CASSSLTSGTEQYF.

J is TRBJ1-1 and V is TRBV6-5; 7 nucleotides match TRBD1. The CDR3 sequence is 13 residues long. CDR1 MNHEY and CDR2 SVGAGI come from the germline V gene. V lost 6 bases, J lost 10 bases, and 11 bases stayed unmatched. CDR3 nucleotide sequence: TGTGCCAGCAGCGAGGGACAGAGGGCTGCAGCTTTCTTT. It encodes CASSEGQRAAAFF.

This clonotype was recorded a few times. The chain combines TRBV7-2 with TRBJ2-3; tentatively, D is TRBD1 (5 bases). This CDR3 contains 15 residues. Trimming stripped 0 bases from V and 6 bases from J, with 13 bases between. Germline V gene lookup returns CDR1 SGHTA and CDR2 FQGNSA. The CDR3 spells CASSLAGALLDTQYF. In nucleotides, the CDR3 is TGTGCCAGCAGCTTAGCAGGGGCCCTGCTGGATACGCAGTATTTT.

V usage is TRBV6-5 and J usage is TRBJ1-2; no clear D gene. The ends were cut back, 8 bases at V and 8 bases at J, with 21 bases in the middle. CDR1 MNHEY and CDR2 SVGAGI come from the germline V gene. This CDR3 contains 14 residues. The CDR3: CASLPRGSYEGYTF. Here the CDR3 DNA reads TGTGCCAGCCTCCCCCGAGGAAGTTACGAGGGCTACACCTTC.